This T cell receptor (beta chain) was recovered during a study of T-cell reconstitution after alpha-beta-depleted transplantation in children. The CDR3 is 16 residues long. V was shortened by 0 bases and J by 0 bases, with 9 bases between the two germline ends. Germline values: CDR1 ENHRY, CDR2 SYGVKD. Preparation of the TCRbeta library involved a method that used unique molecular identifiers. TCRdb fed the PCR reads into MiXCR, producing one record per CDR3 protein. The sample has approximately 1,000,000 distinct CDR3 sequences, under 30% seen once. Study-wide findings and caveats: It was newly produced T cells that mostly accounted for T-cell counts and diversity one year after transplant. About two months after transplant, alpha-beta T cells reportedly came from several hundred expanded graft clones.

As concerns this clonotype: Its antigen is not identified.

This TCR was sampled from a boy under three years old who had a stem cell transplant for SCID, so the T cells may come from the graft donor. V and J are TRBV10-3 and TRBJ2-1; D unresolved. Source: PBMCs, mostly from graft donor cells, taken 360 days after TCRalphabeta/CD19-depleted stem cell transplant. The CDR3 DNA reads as TGTGCCATCAGTGAGTCGGACGTGAGCTCCTACAATGAGCAGTTCTTC. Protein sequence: CAISESDVSSYNEQFF.